A single sample is the source of the 25 T cell receptor beta chains below, sequenced in a study of blood T cell repertoires in COVID-19. TCRdb keeps only in-frame clones here, not all; method: immunoSEQ multiplex PCR. The sample lists more than 95,000 clones, 85% occurring once. The sequenced sample was peripheral blood. The receptor source for this set is a man aged 45-60 years with acute or convalescent COVID-19.

This chain uses TRBV6-5 with TRBJ1-2, with D uncertain. CDR1 is MNHEY, CDR2 SVGAGI, per germline. CDR3 length: 14 amino acids. Trimming took off 2 bases at V and 0 bases at J, with 7 bases between the two ends. The CDR3 spells CASSYLTANYGYTF. The CDR3 bases are TGTGCCAGCAGTTACCTCACAGCTAACTATGGCTACACCTTC.

The rearrangement uses TRBV5-6 and TRBJ1-4, with 7 bases fitting TRBD1. V gave up 3 bases and J gave up 5 bases; unmatched junction bases: 7. CDR3 length equals 15 residues. CDR1 SGHDT and CDR2 YYEEEE come from the germline V gene. CDR3 bases: TGTGCCAGCAGCTCTCAGGGACAGCGGAATGAAAAACTGTTTTTT. Amino acid sequence: CASSSQGQRNEKLFF. Combining the CDR3 with reference TRBV5-6 and TRBJ1-4 gives the whole variable domain DAGVTQSPTHLIKTRGQQVTLRCSPKSGHDTVSWYQQALGQGPQFIFQYYEEEERQRGNFPDRFSGHQFPNYSSELNVNALLLGDSALYLCASSSQGQRNEKLFFGSGTQLSVL.

Regarding this clone: This same CDR3 is encoded by further DNA sequences in the sample. This chain links TRBV28 with TRBJ2-7; 8 bases align to TRBD1. V trimming: 4 bases; J trimming: 4 bases; junction bases outside the gene matches: 6. The CDR3 length is 14 residues. Germline V CDR1 and CDR2: MDHEN, SYDVKM. CDR3 DNA sequence: TGTGCCAGCAGTTCGGACAGGGTCGCATACGAGCAGTACTTC. Amino acid sequence: CASSSDRVAYEQYF.

The chain is built from TRBV10-2 and TRBJ2-1; 13 bases align to TRBD2. Trimming cost V 6 bases and J 3 bases; bases outside gene matches: 2. The CDR3 spans 15 residues. The germline V gene has CDR1 WSHSY and CDR2 SAAADI. The CDR3 DNA is TGCGCCAGCAGCCGGACTAGCGGGAGCTACAATGAGCAGTTCTTC. It yields the protein CASSRTSGSYNEQFF.

This chain connects TRBV9 to TRBJ2-1; the match to TRBD2 covers 15 bases. Germline CDR1 is SGDLS and CDR2 is YYNGEE. The CDR3 consists of 16 residues. V trimming: 4 bases; J trimming: 9 bases; junction bases outside the gene matches: 8. CDR3: CASSPRTSGRAIEQFF. CDR3 DNA sequence: TGTGCCAGCAGCCCCCGGACTAGCGGGAGGGCCATTGAGCAGTTCTTC. The whole variable domain, filled in from reference TRBV9 and TRBJ2-1, reads DSGVTQTPKHLITATGQRVTLRCSPRSGDLSVYWYQQSLDQGLQFLIQYYNGEERAKGNILERFSAQQFPDLHSELNLSSLELGDSALYFCASSPRTSGRAIEQFFGPGTRLTVL.

This sequence joins TRBV18 and TRBJ2-3; 8 nucleotides match TRBD2. Losses at the gene ends were 10 bases for V and 6 bases for J; bases not matched to a gene: 9. CDR3 length: 13 amino acids. Germline V CDR1 and CDR2: KGHSH, LQKENI. CDR3 coding DNA: TGTGCCACCAAACCCGGGGGGGAGGATACGCAGTATTTT. This encodes CATKPGGEDTQYF.

The rearrangement joins TRBV11-3 to TRBJ1-2; 7 bases line up with TRBD1. With 5 bases clipped from V and 4 bases from J, the junction kept 4 bases outside the gene matches. Germline V gives CDR1 SGHNT, CDR2 YENEEA. This CDR3 spans 13 amino acids. CDR3: CASSKGQSYGYTF. The CDR3 region has the DNA TGTGCCAGCAGCAAGGGACAGTCCTATGGCTACACCTTC. Together with reference TRBV11-3 and TRBJ1-2, the CDR3 gives the full variable domain: EAGVVQSPRYKIIEKKQPVAFWCNPISGHNTLYWYLQNLGQGPELLIRYENEEAVDDSQLPKDRFSAERLKGVDSTLKIQPAELGDSAVYLCASSKGQSYGYTFGSGTRLTVV.

Only a few counts were recorded for this clone. V is TRBV28 and J is TRBJ1-5, with D possibly TRBD1 on 6 matching bases. The CDR3 consists of 13 residues. Trimming shortened V by 7 bases and J by 3 bases, and 10 bases separated the two germline ends. Germline V lookup: CDR1 MDHEN, CDR2 SYDVKM. DNA for the CDR3: TGTGCCAGCAAGACAGGCCTCAATCAGCCCCAGCATTTT. This gives the protein CASKTGLNQPQHF.

The rearrangement uses TRBV5-1 and TRBJ2-5; 7 positions match TRBD1. Trimming took 0 bases from V and 0 from J; bases not matched to a gene: 2. Germline loops: CDR1 SGHRS, CDR2 YFSETQ. There are 15 residues in the CDR3. The CDR3 reads CASSLGGTDQETQYF. The CDR3 DNA follows: TGCGCCAGCAGCTTGGGTGGGACAGACCAAGAGACCCAGTACTTC.

V is TRBV12-3 or TRBV12-4 and J is TRBJ2-7; possible D gene TRBD2, 5 bases. This CDR3 region has 11 residues. V was clipped by 5 bases and J by 3 bases, with 5 bases between them. CDR3 loop: CASSEGYEQYF. In DNA form, the CDR3 reads TGTGCCAGCAGTGAGGGCTACGAGCAGTACTTC.

This clone has a handful of counts. The chain recombines TRBV5-5 with TRBJ2-7, with a possible D match to TRBD2 (7 bases). V was clipped by 3 bases and J by 0 bases, with 16 bases between them. This CDR3 spans 16 amino acids. CDR1 is SGHKS, CDR2 YYEKEE, per germline (reference sequence). This CDR3 is CASSWGGLAPSYEQYF. The CDR3 DNA sequence: TGTGCCAGCAGCTGGGGGGGGCTAGCGCCCTCCTACGAGCAGTACTTC.

The chain links TRBV9 to TRBJ2-1, with D tentatively TRBD2 (5 bases). V was pared by 1 base and J by 4 bases, with 15 bases between. Germline assignment: CDR1 SGDLS and CDR2 YYNGEE. This CDR3 has 16 amino acids. The CDR3 spells CASSVRASLLYNEQFF. The CDR3 DNA follows: TGTGCCAGCAGCGTACGGGCTAGCCTTCTTTACAATGAGCAGTTCTTC.

The chain employs TRBV3-1 (or the pseudogene TRBV3-2) and TRBJ2-5, with 9 bases that match TRBD2. This CDR3 region has 20 residues. CDR1 is LGHDT, CDR2 YNNKEL, per germline (reference sequence). The trim removed 2 bases at V and 4 bases at J, leaving 20 bases unmatched. The CDR3 nucleotides read TGTGCCAGCAGCCAAAAGGCCCGGCGGGGGGCTAGCGGGATGCGAGAGACCCAGTACTTC. Translation: CASSQKARRGASGMRETQYF.

The DNA of the CDR3 is TGTGCCAGTAGTTATCCAGGGTTGGAGACCCAGTACTTC. Amino acid sequence: CASSYPGLETQYF. V is TRBV19 and J is TRBJ2-5; possible D gene TRBD1, 5 bases. This CDR3 region has 13 residues. Germline CDR1 reads LNHDA; CDR2 reads SQIVND (reference sequence). V dropped 5 bases and J dropped 5 bases, with 12 bases sitting between them. Full variable domain (rest looked up from reference TRBV19 and TRBJ2-5): DGGITQSPKYLFRKEGQNVTLSCEQNLNHDAMYWYRQDPGQGLRLIYYSQIVNDFQKGDIAEGYSVSREKKESFPLTVTSAQKNPTAFYLCASSYPGLETQYFGPGTRLLVL.

This chain joins TRBV11-2 and TRBJ2-1; 9 nucleotides line up with TRBD2. Germline V gene sequence: CDR1 SGHAT, CDR2 FQNNGV. V lost 2 bases, J lost 1 base, and 6 bases stayed unmatched. There are 17 residues in the CDR3. CDR3 coding DNA: TGTGCCAGCAGCTTACTGCGGGGGGGCGGGTCCTACAATGAGCAGTTCTTC. As protein: CASSLLRGGGSYNEQFF.

The V and J genes are TRBV6-6 and TRBJ2-3; D perhaps matches TRBD1 (7 bases). CDR3 size: 16 residues. V lost 5 bases and J 3 bases, leaving 18 bases between the germline ends. Germline lookup yields CDR1 MNHNY and CDR2 SVGAGI (reference sequence). The CDR3 region is CASSRLGGIPTDTQYF. The CDR3 DNA reads TGTGCCAGCAGTCGACTAGGGGGCATTCCGACAGATACGCAGTATTTT.

A remark on this clone: Different DNA sequences within this sample yield the same CDR3. This chain uses TRBV5-1 with TRBJ2-7; TRBD1 matches at 10 bases. J was trimmed by 3 bases and V by 5 bases; bases with no gene match: 5. CDR1 and CDR2 from the germline V gene are SGHRS and YFSETQ. The CDR3 spans 14 residues. The CDR3 region is CASSLTGGIYEQYF. The CDR3 coding sequence is TGCGCCAGCAGTCTGACAGGGGGCATCTACGAGCAGTACTTC. Looking up the rest from reference TRBV5-1 and TRBJ2-7 gives the full variable domain: KAGVTQTPRYLIKTRGQQVTLSCSPISGHRSVSWYQQTPGQGLQFLFEYFSETQRNKGNFPGRFSGRQFSNSRSEMNVSTLELGDSALYLCASSLTGGIYEQYFGPGTRLTVT.

This rearrangement joins TRBV19 to TRBJ1-2; no clear D. CDR3 length: 13 residues. V was cut by 4 bases and J by 8 bases, with 14 bases left in between. Looked up from germline, CDR1 is LNHDA and CDR2 is SQIVND (reference sequence). CDR3 sequence: CASSTGRNGGYTF. CDR3 DNA: TGTGCCAGTAGTACCGGCAGGAATGGAGGCTACACCTTC. Variable domain in full (rest from reference TRBV19 and TRBJ1-2): DGGITQSPKYLFRKEGQNVTLSCEQNLNHDAMYWYRQDPGQGLRLIYYSQIVNDFQKGDIAEGYSVSREKKESFPLTVTSAQKNPTAFYLCASSTGRNGGYTFGSGTRLTVV.

CDR3 protein: CASSLGLAGVKRQFF. CDR3 DNA sequence: TGCGCCAGCAGCCTTGGTTTAGCGGGGGTAAAGCGGCAGTTCTTC. The chain combines TRBV5-1 with TRBJ2-1, with TRBD2 matching over 9 bases. Unmatched junction bases numbered 14, after V lost 4 bases and J lost 12 bases. This CDR3 comprises 15 residues. Germline assignment: CDR1 SGHRS and CDR2 YFSETQ.

V gene TRBV7-8 combines with J gene TRBJ1-4, with D tentatively TRBD1 (6 bases). Deletions cut 4 bases from V and 6 bases from J, with 18 bases between. The germline V gene encodes CDR1 SGHVS and CDR2 FQNEAQ. This CDR3 spans 16 amino acids. CDR3 amino acids: CASSYVRLGADEKLFF. CDR3 in DNA: TGTGCCAGCAGCTACGTCCGGTTGGGGGCTGATGAAAAACTGTTTTTT.

The genes are TRBV28 and TRBJ1-2, with 8 bases aligning to TRBD1. The CDR3 contains 13 residues. V shed 4 bases and J 12 bases; nucleotides not matched to a gene: 10. Per germline, CDR1 MDHEN and CDR2 SYDVKM. The CDR3 spells CASSYNPQGADTF. The DNA of the CDR3 is TGTGCCAGCAGTTACAATCCTCAGGGGGCAGACACCTTC.

V usage is TRBV27 and J usage is TRBJ1-1; the D is unclear. Trimming took off 10 bases at V and 0 bases at J, with 21 bases between the two ends. CDR3 size: 16 residues. Germline V gene data show CDR1 as MNHEY and CDR2 as SMNVEV (reference sequence). The CDR3 here is CATFRFRFSMNTEAFF. The CDR3 DNA follows: TGTGCCACCTTTCGGTTTCGGTTTTCGATGAACACTGAAGCTTTCTTT.

This chain connects TRBV9 to TRBJ2-2, with TRBD2 matching 7 bases. The V segment lost 2 bases and the J segment 3 bases; nucleotides outside the gene matches: 4. Looked up from germline, CDR1 is SGDLS and CDR2 is YYNGEE. This CDR3 is built from 15 residues. CDR3 coding DNA: TGTGCCAGCAGCGTCGGTGGGAGGGACACCGGGGAGCTGTTTTTT. The encoded protein is CASSVGGRDTGELFF.

In this sample, this clone turned up once. The V call is TRBV5-1, the J call TRBJ2-3, with 9 bases fitting TRBD1. CDR1 and CDR2 from the germline V gene are SGHRS and YFSETQ. J lost 0 bases, V lost 4 bases, and 12 bases had no gene match. This CDR3 spans 18 amino acids. The DNA of the CDR3 is TGCGCCAGCAGCCGCGGACAGGGGATTCTTTCTAGCACAGATACGCAGTATTTT. It codes for CASSRGQGILSSTDTQYF. The full variable domain, rest sourced from reference TRBV5-1 and TRBJ2-3, is KAGVTQTPRYLIKTRGQQVTLSCSPISGHRSVSWYQQTPGQGLQFLFEYFSETQRNKGNFPGRFSGRQFSNSRSEMNVSTLELGDSALYLCASSRGQGILSSTDTQYFGPGTRLTVL.

The J gene is TRBJ1-1, the V gene TRBV6-5; 8 nucleotides line up with TRBD1. J was trimmed by 1 base and V by 6 bases; bases with no gene match: 7. The CDR3 contains 15 residues. Germline V gene data show CDR1 as MNHEY and CDR2 as SVGAGI. The CDR3 is CASRRDRGQNTEAFF. CDR3 DNA sequence: TGTGCCAGCAGACGCGACAGGGGTCAGAACACTGAAGCTTTCTTT.